Listed here are 25 T cell receptor beta chains from one sample, sequenced in a study of blood T cell repertoires in COVID-19. Generated by immunoSEQ multiplex PCR, the TCRdb table keeps only in-frame clones and is missing some. The data show 13,000 to 15,000 clones, roughly nine tenths seen once. Source material: peripheral blood. Every receptor here comes from a human donor in a cohort sampled during active COVID-19.

Regarding this clone: Sequence at one end of the junction differs from germline and may be a read error. The chain joins TRBV6-5 to TRBJ1-4; D not certain. Germline V gene data show CDR1 as MNHEY and CDR2 as SVGAGI. The CDR3 runs to 12 residues. For the CDR3, the DNA is TGTGCCGGCAGGAGGGTGGGAGAAAAACTGTTTTTT. Residues: CAGRRVGEKLFF.

The chain employs TRBV11-2 and TRBJ1-1; TRBD1 matches 9 bases. CDR1 and CDR2 from the germline V gene are SGHAT and FQNNGV. V trimming: 5 bases; J trimming: 11 bases; junction bases outside the gene matches: 6. The CDR3 length is 12 residues. The CDR3 nucleotides are TGTGCCAGCAGCCGGGACAGGGTTCGGGCTTTCTTT. It is translated as CASSRDRVRAFF.

The chain links TRBV7-7 to TRBJ2-7; D is possibly TRBD1 (5 bases). Germline V gene sequence: CDR1 SSHAT, CDR2 FNYEAQ (reference sequence). The CDR3 spans 13 residues. Trimming took off 4 bases at V and 2 bases at J, with 9 bases between the two ends. The CDR3 spells CASSSQDPYEQYF. The CDR3 DNA is TGTGCCAGCAGCTCACAGGACCCCTACGAGCAGTACTTC.

The chain employs TRBV10-3 and TRBJ1-2; D remains ambiguous. Trimming stripped 4 bases from V and 0 bases from J, with 9 bases between. CDR3 length: 14 residues. In germline, CDR1 is ENHRY, CDR2 SYGVKD. CDR3 in DNA: TGTGCCATCAGTGCGCGGGAAACTAACTATGGCTACACCTTC. Translated: CAISARETNYGYTF.

This CDR3 reads CSAYRGDTEAFF. The CDR3, as DNA: TGCAGCGCATACAGGGGGGACACTGAAGCTTTCTTT. The rearrangement joins TRBV29-1 to TRBJ1-1; 8 bases map to TRBD1. In germline, CDR1 is SQVTM, CDR2 ANQGSEA. V was pared by 7 bases and J by 3 bases, with 4 bases of the junction left unmatched. The CDR3 is 12 residues long.

V and J are TRBV5-4 and TRBJ1-3; TRBD1 agrees at 8 bases. Germline V gene lookup returns CDR1 SGHNT and CDR2 YYREEE (reference sequence). V was clipped by 4 bases and J by 4 bases; unmatched bases: 7. The CDR3 runs 15 residues. This CDR3 is CASSKLQGGGNTIYF. The DNA for the CDR3 is TGTGCCAGCAGCAAACTACAGGGGGGGGGAAACACCATATATTTT.

This rearrangement joins TRBV7-9 to TRBJ1-4; 12 nucleotides agree with TRBD1. This CDR3 is built from 17 residues. Germline-derived CDR1 and CDR2 are SEHNR and FQNEAQ (reference sequence). V gave up 6 bases and J gave up 3 bases; unmatched junction bases: 8. The chain's CDR3 is CASSSGTGGRSNEKLFF. CDR3 in DNA: TGTGCCAGCAGTTCAGGGACAGGGGGCAGATCTAATGAAAAACTGTTTTTT.

The CDR3 region has the DNA TGTGCCAGCACTACGACAGGGGCCCAAGAGACCCAGTACTTC. It specifies CASTTTGAQETQYF. The rearrangement uses TRBV25-1 and TRBJ2-5, with TRBD1 matching 8 bases. Trimming took 7 bases from V and 1 from J; bases not matched to a gene: 5. The CDR3 consists of 14 residues. Germline CDR1 and CDR2: MGHDK and SYGVNS.

As DNA, the CDR3 is TGCGCCAGCAGCCAACAAGAGACCCAGTACTTC. This sequence encodes CASSQQETQYF. The chain is built from TRBV5-1 and TRBJ2-5; D remains ambiguous. The CDR3 contains 11 residues. Trimming pared 4 bases from V and 2 bases from J, leaving 3 bases between. CDR1 and CDR2 (germline): SGHRS, YFSETQ.

The sample holds a few counts of this clone. CDR3 nucleotide sequence: TGTGCCAGCAGCCCCGGGACAGGGGGCTACAATGAGCAGTTCTTC. Residues: CASSPGTGGYNEQFF. The rearrangement uses TRBV6-4 and TRBJ2-1; 11 nucleotides line up with TRBD1. J was trimmed by 3 bases and V by 6 bases; bases with no gene match: 4. Looked up from germline, CDR1 is MRHNA and CDR2 is SNTAGT. This CDR3 is built from 15 residues.

This rearrangement joins TRBV7-9 to TRBJ1-2; tentatively, D is TRBD1 (5 bases). There are 14 residues in the CDR3. V dropped 5 bases and J dropped 4 bases, with 14 bases sitting between them. The germline CDR1 and CDR2 sequences are SEHNR and FQNEAQ (reference sequence). This CDR3 is CASSPSETVYGYTF. Here the CDR3 DNA reads TGTGCCAGCAGCCCCAGTGAGACAGTCTATGGCTACACCTTC.

This rearrangement joins TRBV20-1 to TRBJ1-1; 7 positions match TRBD1. Germline loops: CDR1 DFQATT, CDR2 SNEGSKA (reference sequence). This CDR3 contains 12 residues. V was clipped by 3 bases and J by 4 bases; unmatched bases: 2. The CDR3 protein is CSASQGVTEAFF. The CDR3 DNA reads TGCAGTGCTAGTCAGGGGGTCACTGAAGCTTTCTTT.

CDR3 region: CASSFSPAGADTQYF. The CDR3 DNA reads as TGTGCCAGCAGCTTTTCCCCTGCGGGGGCAGATACGCAGTATTTT. The rearrangement joins TRBV13 to TRBJ2-3; 7 bases map to TRBD2. With 3 bases clipped from V and 4 bases from J, the junction kept 7 bases outside the gene matches. Germline-derived CDR1 and CDR2 are PRHDT and FYEKMQ (reference sequence). This CDR3 is built from 15 residues.

The chain combines TRBV7-3 with TRBJ2-1; 11 positions agree with TRBD2. J gave up 2 bases and V 5 bases, and 2 bases lay outside the gene matches. The CDR3 has 15 amino acids. Germline V gene sequence: CDR1 SGHTA, CDR2 FQGTGA. Here the CDR3 reads CASSPSGGPYNEQFF. CDR3 nucleotides: TGTGCCAGCAGCCCTAGCGGGGGGCCCTACAATGAGCAGTTCTTC.

The rearrangement uses TRBV6-6 and TRBJ1-4, with a tentative D call TRBD1 (6 bases). Trimming stripped 8 bases from V and 3 bases from J, with 7 bases between. The CDR3 extends over 12 amino acids. In germline, CDR1 is MNHNY, CDR2 SVGAGI (reference sequence). CDR3 amino acids: CASGGPNEKLFF. DNA for the CDR3: TGTGCCAGCGGGGGCCCTAATGAAAAACTGTTTTTT.

In its sample, this clone was seen a few times. The rearrangement joins TRBV2 to TRBJ1-2; D not resolved. Trimming shortened V by 7 bases and J by 3 bases, and 12 bases separated the two germline ends. The germline CDR1 and CDR2 sequences are SNHLY and FYNNEI. CDR3 length equals 13 residues. CDR3 sequence (DNA): TGTGCCAGCACCTCAAGGGAGTACTATGGCTACACCTTC. As protein: CASTSREYYGYTF.

The genes are TRBV28 and TRBJ1-6; no definite D call. Between the trimmed V and J ends, which lost 8 bases and 6 bases, there was a span of 5 bases. Germline V gene lookup returns CDR1 MDHEN and CDR2 SYDVKM. The CDR3 runs 11 residues. The CDR3 is CASYSNSPLHF. The CDR3 nucleotides read TGTGCCAGCTACTCTAATTCACCCCTCCACTTT.

The chain has TRBV5-6 and TRBJ1-5; D is perhaps TRBD1 (5 bases). CDR3 length: 17 amino acids. Germline CDR1 and CDR2: SGHDT and YYEEEE. The V and J ends lost 1 base and 2 bases respectively, with 16 bases between them. CDR3 sequence (DNA): TGTGCCAGCAGCTTGAGTCCAGGCAGGGAGGGCAATCAGCCCCAGCATTTT. Translation gives CASSLSPGREGNQPQHF.

This clone was detected once. The chain recombines TRBV7-3 with TRBJ1-1, with 8 bases aligning to TRBD1. CDR1 is SGHTA and CDR2 is FQGTGA in the germline V gene. The ends lost 6 bases at V and 4 bases at J; junction bases unmatched: 4. The CDR3 runs 13 residues. This chain's CDR3 is CASSSQGGTEAFF. In DNA form, the CDR3 reads TGTGCCAGCAGTTCACAGGGGGGCACTGAAGCTTTCTTT.

The chain is built from TRBV5-1 and TRBJ2-7; D not certain. V was pared by 0 bases and J by 2 bases, with 9 bases between. This CDR3 contains 14 residues. Germline values: CDR1 SGHRS, CDR2 YFSETQ. CDR3 sequence (DNA): TGCGCCAGCAGCTTGGAAACAGTGGCCTACGAGCAGTACTTC. Its translation: CASSLETVAYEQYF.

V gene TRBV18 combines with J gene TRBJ2-1; D is possibly TRBD2 (5 bases). CDR3 length: 14 amino acids. Germline loops: CDR1 KGHSH, CDR2 LQKENI. Trimming stripped 3 bases from V and 9 bases from J, with 15 bases between. For the CDR3, the DNA is TGTGCCAGCTCACCTCAGGACTTAAGCTCTGAGCAGTTCTTC. It encodes CASSPQDLSSEQFF.

This clone was picked up a small number of times. The DNA of the CDR3 is TGTGCCAGCAGCCCGCAGGGTAGGACTGAAGCTTTCTTT. It encodes CASSPQGRTEAFF. This rearrangement joins TRBV7-3 to TRBJ1-1; maybe TRBD1 (5 bases). The CDR3 has 13 residues. Trimming left V 5 bases short and J 5 bases short, with 12 bases between. Germline V gene data show CDR1 as SGHTA and CDR2 as FQGTGA.

V and J are TRBV5-1 and TRBJ1-4; D unresolved. Deletions cut 4 bases from V and 2 bases from J, with 9 bases between. This CDR3 region has 14 residues. Germline V CDR1 and CDR2: SGHRS, YFSETQ. In DNA form, the CDR3 reads TGCGCCAGCAGCCGTGGGAGGACTAATGAAAAACTGTTTTTT. This translates into CASSRGRTNEKLFF.

CDR3 loop: CASSLGTNSGNTIYF. In DNA, the CDR3 is TGTGCCAGCAGCTTAGGGACAAACTCTGGAAACACCATATATTTT. The chain uses TRBV7-9 and TRBJ1-3; a possible D gene is TRBD1 (5 bases). Trimming stripped 1 base from V and 0 bases from J, with 7 bases between. In germline, CDR1 is SEHNR, CDR2 FQNEAQ (reference sequence). The CDR3 length is 15 residues.

This chain joins TRBV3-1 (or the pseudogene TRBV3-2) and TRBJ1-6; a possible D gene is TRBD1 (6 bases). The CDR3 has 14 amino acids. Germline assignment: CDR1 LGHDT and CDR2 YNNKEL (reference sequence). Trimming took 3 bases from V and 5 from J, leaving 8 bases between them. In DNA form, the CDR3 reads TGTGCCAGCAGCCAGGGGGCAAATAATTCACCCCTCCACTTT. Its protein product is CASSQGANNSPLHF.